The clone carrying this TCR beta chain was observed a few times. A J-beta primer mix and a sample-barcoded 5' primer were used in a second PCR of roughly 6 to 11 cycles. A single record per CDR3 protein comes from TCRdb applying MiXCR to the 5' RACE reads. The sample holds more than 1.4 million distinct CDR3 sequences, roughly 45% seen once. This CDR3 has 15 amino acids. Trimming stripped 0 bases from V and 6 bases from J, with 12 bases between. Germline values: CDR1 DFQATT, CDR2 SNEGSKA (reference sequence). The source of the sample is a study of blood T cells in healthy people across ages. The chain links TRBV20-1 to TRBJ1-6; D may be TRBD1 (6 bases). The sequenced sample consisted of blood. This clonotype was sampled from a woman aged 18-29 years in good health. CDR3 sequence (DNA): TGCAGTGCTAGAGATCGGGGGGGCTCTAATTCACCCCTCCACTTT. It is translated as CSARDRGGSNSPLHF.